This record covers a single T cell receptor beta chain. This sample stems from a study of cytomegalovirus exposure and HLA in healthy donors. Produced via immunoSEQ multiplex PCR; TCRdb's table is partial and in-frame only. Among some 140,000 clones listed, about 88% were seen once. The CDR3 has 11 amino acids. Germline V gives CDR1 SQVTM, CDR2 ANQGSEA. V was cut by 4 bases and J by 5 bases, with 8 bases left in between. Sequences were obtained from PBMCs. The sequence was collected from a man aged 18 to 30 in good health and CMV-seropositive. This chain links TRBV29-1 with TRBJ2-5; D remains ambiguous. The DNA of the CDR3 is TGCAGCGTTGGCTCCAGTGAGACCCAGTACTTC. Translating it yields CSVGSSETQYF.